The rows below give T cell receptor beta chains drawn from one sample of a study of T cell responses to AZD1222 COVID-19 vaccine. Repertoires were generated with immunoSEQ multiplex PCR, while TCRdb's copy carries only in-frame clones and drops some. The table includes fewer than 70,000 clones, about 90% detected once. Material: peripheral blood, obtained on day 0 of AZD1222 vaccination. The receptors come from an adult in good health. The CDR3 runs from the conserved cysteine through the conserved F or W. D genes are given only for firm matches. The size of a clone is reported for some rows only, either as once, few or many, or as a class for expanded clones.

TRBJ1-2 | TRBV10-2 | - | - | CASKPRSNYGYTF | TGCGCCAGCAAACCCAGGAGTAACTATGGCTACACCTTC
TRBJ1-6 | TRBV25-1 | once | - | CASSDYRAGNSPLHF | TGTGCCAGCAGTGACTACAGGGCCGGGAATTCACCCCTCCACTTT
TRBJ2-7 | TRBV4-2 | - | - | CASSQGGGLYYEQYF | TGTGCCAGCAGCCAAGGGGGGGGCCTTTACTACGAGCAGTACTTC
TRBJ1-1 | TRBV2 | once | - | CASSADRNTEAFF | TGTGCCAGCAGTGCGGACAGGAACACTGAAGCTTTCTTT
TRBJ1-6 | TRBV6-5 | - | - | CASSSGPYNSPLHF | TGTGCCAGCAGTTCGGGACCCTATAATTCACCCCTCCACTTT
TRBJ1-1 | TRBV5-1 | - | - | CASTMTENTEAFF | TGCGCCAGCACCATGACAGAAAACACTGAAGCTTTCTTT
TRBJ2-5 | TRBV9 | once | - | CASSVGAQQVFETQYF | TGTGCCAGCAGCGTAGGGGCCCAGCAGGTGTTTGAGACCCAGTACTTC
TRBJ2-3 | TRBV19 | - | - | CASSIQDTQYF | TGTGCCAGTAGTATTCAAGATACGCAGTATTTT
TRBJ2-3 | TRBV7-2 | - | TRBD2 | CASSLASGGAPSQYF | TGTGCCAGCAGCTTAGCAAGCGGGGGGGCCCCTTCGCAGTATTTT
TRBJ1-5 | TRBV19 | - | TRBD1 | CASSSTGGFSQPQHF | TGTGCCAGTAGTTCGACAGGGGGCTTTTCTCAGCCCCAGCATTTT
TRBJ2-5 | TRBV19 | - | - | CASSSLRQGQTQETQYF | TGTGCCAGTAGCTCCTTAAGGCAGGGACAAACCCAAGAGACCCAGTACTTC
TRBJ1-4 | TRBV19 | - | - | CASSFWETTNEKLFF | TGTGCCAGTAGTTTCTGGGAGACAACTAATGAAAAACTGTTTTTT
TRBJ1-5 | TRBV2 | - | - | CASSPQGGNQPQHF | TGTGCCAGCAGTCCACAGGGTGGGAATCAGCCCCAGCATTTT
TRBJ1-3 | TRBV7-9 | - | TRBD1 | CASREQGTGNTIYF | TGTGCCAGCAGAGAACAGGGGACTGGAAACACCATATATTTT
TRBJ2-7 | TRBV6-5 | - | - | CASRGPSLDEQYF | TGTGCCAGCAGGGGGCCCAGCTTGGACGAGCAGTACTTC
TRBJ2-7 | TRBV2 | - | - | CASMGGHGFYEQYF | TGTGCCAGCATGGGGGGACACGGATTCTACGAGCAGTACTTC
TRBJ1-2 | TRBV29-1 | - | - | CSVGWQNFYGYTF | TGCAGCGTTGGGTGGCAGAACTTCTATGGCTACACCTTC
TRBJ2-7 | TRBV19 | - | TRBD1 | CASSRWGTGSYEQYF | TGTGCCAGTAGCCGATGGGGGACAGGATCCTACGAGCAGTACTTC
TRBJ1-2 | TRBV5-1 | - | - | CASSGGHSTANYGYTF | TGCGCCAGCAGCGGGGGACATTCAACAGCTAACTATGGCTACACCTTC
TRBJ1-4 | TRBV18 | - | - | CASSPTPSAVDEKLFF | TGTGCCAGCTCACCAACCCCGAGCGCTGTGGATGAAAAACTGTTTTTT
TRBJ1-2 | TRBV4-1 | - | - | CASSPSGWGNGLAGYTF | TGCGCCAGCAGCCCCAGCGGTTGGGGGAACGGGTTGGCGGGCTACACCTTC
TRBJ2-3 | TRBV19 | - | - | CASSAAEAPSTDTQYF | TGTGCCAGTAGTGCCGCGGAAGCCCCTAGCACAGATACGCAGTATTTT
TRBJ1-5 | TRBV5-8 | - | - | CASSLWGANQPQHF | TGTGCCAGCAGCTTGTGGGGGGCTAATCAGCCCCAGCATTTT
TRBJ2-7 | TRBV2 | - | - | CASSLQVYEQYF | TGTGCCAGCAGTCTCCAGGTTTACGAGCAGTACTTC
TRBJ1-5 | TRBV5-1 | few | - | CASSLGGVGQPQHF | TGCGCCAGCAGCTTGGGTGGGGTAGGGCAGCCCCAGCATTTT
TRBJ1-5 | TRBV19 | - | - | CASSIGRVNQPQHF | TGTGCCAGTAGTATTGGCAGGGTCAATCAGCCCCAGCATTTT
TRBJ2-3 | TRBV18 | - | - | CASSPLDTDTQYF | TGTGCCAGCTCACCGCTGGACACAGATACGCAGTATTTT
TRBJ2-7 | TRBV5-1 | - | - | CASSLGGYEQYF | TGCGCCAGCAGCTTGGGCGGGTACGAGCAGTACTTC
TRBJ1-2 | TRBV7-3 | once | - | CASSPEANYGYTF | TGTGCCAGCAGCCCGGAGGCTAACTATGGCTACACCTTC
TRBJ2-3 | TRBV7-6 | - | - | CASSGSTDTQYF | TGTGCCAGCAGCGGGAGCACAGATACGCAGTATTTT
TRBJ2-1 | TRBV5-1 | - | TRBD1 | CASSLGNFGAGGINEQFF | TGCGCCAGCAGCTTGGGCAACTTCGGTGCAGGGGGAATCAATGAGCAGTTCTTC
TRBJ1-4 | TRBV9 | - | - | CASSATGSVNEKLFF | TGTGCCAGCAGCGCAACAGGCAGCGTAAATGAAAAACTGTTTTTT
TRBJ1-1 | TRBV6-5 | - | - | CASKGGTEAFF | TGTGCCAGCAAAGGGGGCACTGAAGCTTTCTTT
TRBJ2-4 | TRBV5-4 | - | - | CASSLDRKNIQYF | TGTGCCAGCAGCTTGGACAGGAAAAACATTCAGTACTTC
TRBJ1-2 | TRBV4-2 | - | - | CASSQGAIYGYTF | TGTGCCAGCAGCCAGGGGGCGATCTATGGCTACACCTTC
TRBJ1-1 | TRBV19 | - | TRBD1 | CASSGRQGFEAFF | TGTGCCAGTAGTGGCCGACAGGGGTTTGAAGCTTTCTTT
TRBJ1-1 | TRBV18 | - | TRBD1 | CASSLDRANTEAFF | TGTGCCAGCTCACTGGACAGGGCGAACACTGAAGCTTTCTTT
TRBJ1-2 | TRBV2 | few | - | CASSTPSYGYTF | TGTGCCAGCAGTACTCCTTCATATGGCTACACCTTC
TRBJ1-3 | TRBV11-1 | - | - | CASSLDGSGNTIYF | TGTGCCAGCAGCCTGGACGGGTCTGGAAACACCATATATTTT
TRBJ2-5 | TRBV5-1 | - | - | CASSLQVVETQYF | TGCGCCAGCAGCTTACAGGTGGTGGAGACCCAGTACTTC
TRBJ2-1 | TRBV7-2 | once | - | CASSLDGDNEQFF | TGTGCCAGCAGCTTAGACGGAGACAATGAGCAGTTCTTC
TRBJ2-5 | TRBV6-5 | - | TRBD1 | CASKGAGETQYF | TGTGCCAGCAAGGGGGCCGGGGAGACCCAGTACTTC
TRBJ2-5 | TRBV7-3 | once | - | CASSLGPSAQTQYF | TGTGCCAGCAGCTTGGGACCGAGCGCTCAGACCCAGTACTTC
TRBJ1-4 | TRBV2 | - | TRBD1 | CASEGQGNEKLFF | TGTGCCAGCGAAGGACAGGGGAATGAAAAACTGTTTTTT
TRBJ2-2 | TRBV4-2 | - | - | CASSQDSGASGELFF | TGTGCCAGCAGCCAAGACTCGGGGGCGTCCGGGGAGCTGTTTTTT
TRBJ1-4 | TRBV30 | - | TRBD1 | CAWSPAGQGFEKLFF | TGTGCCTGGAGTCCAGCGGGACAGGGGTTTGAAAAACTGTTTTTT
TRBJ1-3 | TRBV13 | once | - | CASSSPTEHGNTIYF | TGTGCCAGCAGCTCTCCGACAGAACATGGAAACACCATATATTTT
TRBJ1-1 | TRBV13 | - | - | CASSAGTGTPAFF | TGTGCCAGCAGCGCCGGGACCGGGACTCCAGCTTTCTTT
TRBJ1-1 | TRBV4-1 | - | - | CASSLGADFNTEAFF | TGCGCCAGCAGCCTGGGCGCGGATTTCAACACTGAAGCTTTCTTT
TRBJ1-3 | TRBV30 | - | - | CAWSTGTGNTIYF | TGTGCCTGGAGTACAGGGACTGGAAACACCATATATTTT
TRBJ1-4 | TRBV7-9 | - | - | CASSTRQATNEKLFF | TGTGCCAGCAGCACCCGACAGGCAACTAATGAAAAACTGTTTTTT
TRBJ1-5 | TRBV7-2 | once | - | CASSQVGGGNQPQHF | TGTGCCAGCAGCCAAGTCGGCGGGGGCAATCAGCCCCAGCATTTT
TRBJ1-4 | TRBV7-9 | - | - | CASSPGSPGIPNEKLFF | TGTGCCAGCAGCCCTGGATCCCCAGGAATTCCTAATGAAAAACTGTTTTTT
TRBJ2-5 | TRBV7-9 | - | - | CASSPMGETQYF | TGTGCCAGCAGCCCCATGGGAGAGACCCAGTACTTC
TRBJ1-5 | TRBV7-2 | - | - | CASSLAAWQINQPQHF | TGTGCCAGCAGCTTAGCCGCCTGGCAGATTAATCAGCCCCAGCATTTT
TRBJ1-5 | TRBV7-2 | - | - | CASSYDLDRHSNQPQHF | TGTGCCAGCAGCTACGACTTAGACAGGCATAGCAATCAGCCCCAGCATTTT
TRBJ2-3 | TRBV28 | few | - | CASRDSSTDTQYF | TGTGCCAGCAGGGACAGCAGCACAGATACGCAGTATTTT